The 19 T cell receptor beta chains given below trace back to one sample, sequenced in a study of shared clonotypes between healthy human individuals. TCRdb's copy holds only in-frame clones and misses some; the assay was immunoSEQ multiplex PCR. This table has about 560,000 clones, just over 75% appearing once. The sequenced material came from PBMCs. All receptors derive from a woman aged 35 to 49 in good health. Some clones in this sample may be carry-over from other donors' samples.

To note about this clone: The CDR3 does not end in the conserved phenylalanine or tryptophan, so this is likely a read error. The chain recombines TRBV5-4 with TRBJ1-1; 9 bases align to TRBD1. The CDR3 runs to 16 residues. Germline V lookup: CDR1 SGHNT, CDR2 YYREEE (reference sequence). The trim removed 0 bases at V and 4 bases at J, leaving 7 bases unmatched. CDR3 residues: CASSLGTGVEGTEAFS. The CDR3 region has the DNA TGTGCCAGCAGCTTGGGGACAGGGGTTGAGGGCACTGAAGCTTTCTCT.

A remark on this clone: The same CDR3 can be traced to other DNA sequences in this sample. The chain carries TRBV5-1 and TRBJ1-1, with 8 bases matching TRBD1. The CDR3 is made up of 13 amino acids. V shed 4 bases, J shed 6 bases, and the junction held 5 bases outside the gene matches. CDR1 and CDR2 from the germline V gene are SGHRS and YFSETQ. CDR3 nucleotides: TGCGCCAGCAGCCAGGGGGCTAGGGCTGAAGCTTTCTTT. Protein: CASSQGARAEAFF.

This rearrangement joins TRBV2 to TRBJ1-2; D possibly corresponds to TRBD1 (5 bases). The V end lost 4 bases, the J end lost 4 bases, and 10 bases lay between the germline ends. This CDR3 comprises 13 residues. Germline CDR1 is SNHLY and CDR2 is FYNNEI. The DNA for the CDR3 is TGTGCCAGCAGTGGGGACGAATTCTATGGCTACACCTTC. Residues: CASSGDEFYGYTF.

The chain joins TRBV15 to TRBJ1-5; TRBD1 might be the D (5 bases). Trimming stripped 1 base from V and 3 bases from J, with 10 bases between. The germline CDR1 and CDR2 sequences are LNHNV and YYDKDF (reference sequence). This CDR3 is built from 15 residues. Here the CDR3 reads CATSRGPTDNQPQHF. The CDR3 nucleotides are TGTGCCACCAGCAGAGGCCCGACAGACAATCAGCCCCAGCATTTT.

CDR3 sequence (DNA): TGTGCCAGCAGCCCCCGGGACAGGGATTCTAGCAATCAGCCCCAGCATTTT. It is translated as CASSPRDRDSSNQPQHF. The rearrangement joins TRBV4-2 to TRBJ1-5, with TRBD1 identical over 9 bases. The CDR3 totals 17 residues. Trimming took 4 bases from V and 0 from J; bases not matched to a gene: 7. Per germline, CDR1 LGHNA and CDR2 YNFKEQ.

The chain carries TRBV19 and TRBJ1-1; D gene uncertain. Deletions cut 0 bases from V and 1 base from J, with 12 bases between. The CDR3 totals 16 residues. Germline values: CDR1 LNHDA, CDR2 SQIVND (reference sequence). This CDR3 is CASSIDLGRGNTEAFF. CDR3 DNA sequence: TGTGCCAGTAGTATAGACTTGGGTAGAGGGAACACTGAAGCTTTCTTT. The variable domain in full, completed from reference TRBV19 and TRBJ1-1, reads DGGITQSPKYLFRKEGQNVTLSCEQNLNHDAMYWYRQDPGQGLRLIYYSQIVNDFQKGDIAEGYSVSREKKESFPLTVTSAQKNPTAFYLCASSIDLGRGNTEAFFGQGTRLTVV.

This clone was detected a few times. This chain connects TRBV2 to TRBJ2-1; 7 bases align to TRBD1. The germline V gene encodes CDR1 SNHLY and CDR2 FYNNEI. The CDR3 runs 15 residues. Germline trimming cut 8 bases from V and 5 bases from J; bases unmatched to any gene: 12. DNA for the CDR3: TGTGCCAGCTCCGGGGACCGACAGGGTAACAATGAGCAGTTCTTC. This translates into CASSGDRQGNNEQFF.

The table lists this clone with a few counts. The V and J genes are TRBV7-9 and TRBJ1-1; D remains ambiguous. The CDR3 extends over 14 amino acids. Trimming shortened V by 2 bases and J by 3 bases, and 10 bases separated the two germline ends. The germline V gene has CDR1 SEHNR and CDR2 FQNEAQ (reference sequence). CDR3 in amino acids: CASSLSSADTEAFF. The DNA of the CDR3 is TGTGCCAGCAGCTTAAGTTCGGCGGACACTGAAGCTTTCTTT.

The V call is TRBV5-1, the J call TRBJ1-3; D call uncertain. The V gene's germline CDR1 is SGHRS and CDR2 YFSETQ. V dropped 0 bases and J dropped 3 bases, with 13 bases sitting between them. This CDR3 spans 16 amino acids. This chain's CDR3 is CASSLDGDPSGNTIYF. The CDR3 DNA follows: TGCGCCAGCAGCTTGGACGGTGACCCGAGTGGAAACACCATATATTTT.

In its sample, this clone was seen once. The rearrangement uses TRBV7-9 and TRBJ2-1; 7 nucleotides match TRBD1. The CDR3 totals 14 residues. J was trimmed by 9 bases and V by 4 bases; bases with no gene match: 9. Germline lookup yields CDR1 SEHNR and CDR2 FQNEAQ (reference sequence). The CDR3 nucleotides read TGTGCCAGCAGCTCAGACAGGGTTGGGCGTGAGCAGTTCTTC. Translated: CASSSDRVGREQFF. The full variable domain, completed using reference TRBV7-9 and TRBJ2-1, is DTGVSQNPRHKITKRGQNVTFRCDPISEHNRLYWYRQTLGQGPEFLTYFQNEAQLEKSRLLSDRFSAERPKGSFSTLEIQRTEQGDSAMYLCASSSDRVGREQFFGPGTRLTVL.

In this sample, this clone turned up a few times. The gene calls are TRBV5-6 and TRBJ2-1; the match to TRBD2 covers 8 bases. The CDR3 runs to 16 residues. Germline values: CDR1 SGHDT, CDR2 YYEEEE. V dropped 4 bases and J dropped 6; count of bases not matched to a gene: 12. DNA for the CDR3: TGTGCCAGCAGCCCGGTCGGGAGGGCCTCCGTCAATGAGCAGTTCTTC. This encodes CASSPVGRASVNEQFF.

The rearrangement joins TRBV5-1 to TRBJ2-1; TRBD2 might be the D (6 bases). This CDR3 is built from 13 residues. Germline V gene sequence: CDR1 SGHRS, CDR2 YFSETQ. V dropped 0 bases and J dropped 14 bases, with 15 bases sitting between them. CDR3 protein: CASSLGGTPREFF. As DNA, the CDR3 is TGCGCCAGCAGCTTGGGAGGGACTCCCAGGGAGTTCTTC.

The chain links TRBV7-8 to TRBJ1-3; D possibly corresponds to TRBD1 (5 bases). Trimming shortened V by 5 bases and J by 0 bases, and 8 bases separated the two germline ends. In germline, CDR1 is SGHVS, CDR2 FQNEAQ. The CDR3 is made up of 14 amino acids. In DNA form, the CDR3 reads TGTGCCAGCAGCGAAGGGGACTCTGGAAACACCATATATTTT. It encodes CASSEGDSGNTIYF.

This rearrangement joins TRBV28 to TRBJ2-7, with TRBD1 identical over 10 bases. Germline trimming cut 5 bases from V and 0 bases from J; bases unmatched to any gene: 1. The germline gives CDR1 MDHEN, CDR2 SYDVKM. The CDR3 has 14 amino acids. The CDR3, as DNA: TGTGCCAGCAGTCGGACAGGGGGCTCCTACGAGCAGTACTTC. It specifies CASSRTGGSYEQYF.

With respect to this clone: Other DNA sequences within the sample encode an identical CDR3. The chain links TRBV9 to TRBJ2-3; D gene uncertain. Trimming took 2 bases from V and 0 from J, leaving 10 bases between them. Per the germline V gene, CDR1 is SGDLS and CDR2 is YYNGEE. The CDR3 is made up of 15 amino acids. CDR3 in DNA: TGTGCCAGCAGCGTTGGCGGAGCAAGCACAGATACGCAGTATTTT. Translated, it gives CASSVGGASTDTQYF. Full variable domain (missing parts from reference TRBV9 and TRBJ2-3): DSGVTQTPKHLITATGQRVTLRCSPRSGDLSVYWYQQSLDQGLQFLIQYYNGEERAKGNILERFSAQQFPDLHSELNLSSLELGDSALYFCASSVGGASTDTQYFGPGTRLTVL.

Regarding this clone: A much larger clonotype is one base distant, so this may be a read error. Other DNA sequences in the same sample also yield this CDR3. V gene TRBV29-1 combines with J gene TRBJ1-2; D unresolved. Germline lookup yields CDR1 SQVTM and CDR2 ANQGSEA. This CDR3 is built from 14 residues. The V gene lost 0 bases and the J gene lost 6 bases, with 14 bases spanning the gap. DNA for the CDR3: TGCAGCGTTGAAGAAAGGGCGTTTATGGATGGCTACACCTTC. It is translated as CSVEERAFMDGYTF.

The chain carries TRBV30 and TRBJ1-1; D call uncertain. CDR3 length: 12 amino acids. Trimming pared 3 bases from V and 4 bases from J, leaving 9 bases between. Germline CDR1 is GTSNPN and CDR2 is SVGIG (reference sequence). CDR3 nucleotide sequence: TGTGCCTGGAGAACTACGGGCACTGAAGCTTTCTTT. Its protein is CAWRTTGTEAFF.

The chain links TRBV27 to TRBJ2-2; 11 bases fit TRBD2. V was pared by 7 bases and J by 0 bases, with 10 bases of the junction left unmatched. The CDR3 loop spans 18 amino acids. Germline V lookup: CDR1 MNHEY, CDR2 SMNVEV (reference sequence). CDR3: CASTSSGRRYANTGELFF. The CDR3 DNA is TGTGCCAGCACATCTAGCGGGAGGCGGTACGCGAACACCGGGGAGCTGTTTTTT.

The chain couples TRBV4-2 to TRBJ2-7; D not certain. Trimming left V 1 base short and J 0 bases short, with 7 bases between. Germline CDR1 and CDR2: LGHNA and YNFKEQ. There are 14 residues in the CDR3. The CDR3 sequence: CASSQGGASYEQYF. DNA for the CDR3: TGTGCCAGCAGCCAAGGAGGAGCCTCCTACGAGCAGTACTTC.